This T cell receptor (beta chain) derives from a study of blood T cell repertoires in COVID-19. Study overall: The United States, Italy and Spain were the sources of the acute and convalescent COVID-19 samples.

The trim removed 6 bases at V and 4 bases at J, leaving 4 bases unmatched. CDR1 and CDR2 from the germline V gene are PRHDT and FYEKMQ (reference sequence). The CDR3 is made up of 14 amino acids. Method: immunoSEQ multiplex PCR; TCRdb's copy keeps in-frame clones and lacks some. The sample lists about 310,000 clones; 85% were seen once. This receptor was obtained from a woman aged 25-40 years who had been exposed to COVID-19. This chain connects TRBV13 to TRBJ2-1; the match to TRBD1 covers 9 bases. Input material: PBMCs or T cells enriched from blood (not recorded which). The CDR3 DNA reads TGTGCCAGCAGTAGGGACAGGGTGTACAATGAGCAGTTCTTC. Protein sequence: CASSRDRVYNEQFF.